This TCR beta chain originates from a study of blood T cell repertoires in COVID-19. Looking at the study overall: Samples taken during acute and convalescent COVID-19 were collected in the United States, Italy and Spain. Sources were T cells, B-cell-depleted T cells, or PBMCs; the material itself was cDNA or gDNA.

In the original analysis: Estimation of nucleated cell counts was performed using reference gene primer amplification. Measured with immunoSEQ multiplex PCR; TCRdb has only the in-frame clones, and not every one. V and J calls and clone size are as listed in that table; D and trimming were resolved from the DNA. The profile shows roughly 250,000 clones, 82% of them singletons. This CDR3 comprises 14 residues. CDR1 and CDR2 (germline): LNHNV, YYDKDF (reference sequence). Trimming at V came to 9 bases and at J to 8 bases, leaving 6 bases not matched to a gene. The receptor comes from a woman older than 75 with active or convalescent COVID-19. Material: peripheral blood. The chain is built from TRBV15 and TRBJ2-1, with 14 bases matching TRBD2. The CDR3 bases are TGTGCCACGGGACTAGCGGGAGCTCGGTATGAGCAGTTCTTC. Residues: CATGLAGARYEQFF.